This record concerns one T cell receptor (beta chain) sequence. Its antigen is unknown. The data belong to a study of T cell responses to AZD1222 COVID-19 vaccine. At the level of the study: Doses given second, at about 4 or about 12 weeks, were pooled.

V lost 5 bases, J lost 7 bases, and 12 bases lay in between. The CDR3 length is 14 residues. The germline CDR1 and CDR2 sequences are MNHEY and SVGAGI. Repertoires were generated with immunoSEQ multiplex PCR, while TCRdb's copy carries only in-frame clones and drops some. The data show around 67,000 clones, around 80% seen once. Whole-study results and caveats: Spike-specific TCR breadth and depth went up after people got two AZD1222 doses.

This specimen consisted of peripheral blood, obtained on day 0 of AZD1222 vaccination. This receptor was identified in an adult in good health. The chain carries TRBV6-5 and TRBJ1-6; weak D call: TRBD1 (6 bases). The CDR3 here is CASSPGRGNSPLHF. The CDR3 DNA sequence: TGTGCCAGCAGTCCCGGCAGGGGAAATTCACCCCTCCACTTT.